A single sample is the source of the 25 T cell receptor beta chains below, sequenced in a study of human T cells and chemical hapten exposure. Time point given: pre-sensitization, week 0. The treatment here: therapeutic diphenylcyclopropenone sensitization with weekly scalp DPC. MiXCR, applied by TCRdb to the RACE reads, yields one record per CDR3 protein. The sample comprises approximately 370,000 distinct CDR3 sequences, 5.5% of which are singletons, and 7% to 10% rests with the top ten. Sequenced material: whole blood, taken in connection with sensitization to the hapten diphenylcyclopropenone (DPC). Receptors were obtained from a woman in her late teens or twenties with alopecia areata. Some clones in this sample may be carry-over from other donors' samples.

This clonotype was seen only a few times. The chain combines TRBV6-5 with TRBJ1-2, with 8 nucleotides matching TRBD1. CDR3 length: 13 amino acids. V gave up 6 bases and J gave up 8 bases; unmatched junction bases: 8. Germline values: CDR1 MNHEY, CDR2 SVGAGI. The CDR3 reads CASSPDRGEGYTF. In DNA form, the CDR3 reads TGTGCCAGCAGCCCAGACAGGGGAGAGGGCTACACCTTC.

The chain uses TRBV7-2 and TRBJ1-5; 10 bases are shared with TRBD1. Germline values: CDR1 SGHTA, CDR2 FQGNSA. V lost 6 bases and J lost 8; bases outside the gene matches: 10. The CDR3 loop spans 15 amino acids. CDR3 sequence (DNA): TGTGCCAGCAGTCCGACAGGGGGCAACAGGGAGCCCCAGCATTTT. Translating it yields CASSPTGGNREPQHF. Using reference TRBV7-2 and TRBJ1-5 for the parts outside the CDR3, the full variable domain is GAGVSQSPSNKVTEKGKDVELRCDPISGHTALYWYRQSLGQGLEFLIYFQGNSAPDKSGLPSDRFSAERTGGSVSTLTIQRTQQEDSAVYLCASSPTGGNREPQHFGDGTRLSIL.

This clonotype has only a few counts. V is TRBV6-1 and J is TRBJ1-6, with no clear D. V lost 4 bases and J 7 bases, leaving 8 bases between the germline ends. The CDR3 runs 13 residues. Germline CDR1 and CDR2: MNHNS and SASEGT. CDR3 sequence reads: CASSGGFNSPLHF. CDR3 in DNA: TGTGCCAGCAGTGGTGGTTTCAATTCACCCCTCCACTTT.

The chain joins TRBV2 to TRBJ1-3; D not resolved. This CDR3 is 15 amino acids long. CDR1 and CDR2 from the germline V gene are SNHLY and FYNNEI. Trimming took off 6 bases at V and 0 bases at J, with 12 bases between the two ends. CDR3 in amino acids: CASRPELISGNTIYF. CDR3 nucleotides: TGTGCCAGCAGACCCGAGTTGATCTCTGGAAACACCATATATTTT. Combining the CDR3 with reference TRBV2 and TRBJ1-3 gives the whole variable domain EPEVTQTPSHQVTQMGQEVILRCVPISNHLYFYWYRQILGQKVEFLVSFYNNEISEKSEIFDDQFSVERPDGSNFTLKIRSTKLEDSAMYFCASRPELISGNTIYFGEGSWLTVV.

Only a few counts were recorded for this clonotype. The chain employs TRBV6-2 or TRBV6-3 and TRBJ2-1; 9 bases fit TRBD1. The CDR3 sequence is 13 residues long. The V segment lost 6 bases and the J segment 6 bases; nucleotides outside the gene matches: 3. The germline V gene has CDR1 MNHEY and CDR2 SVGEGT. The CDR3 is CASSPDRGNEQFF. The CDR3 DNA sequence: TGTGCCAGCAGCCCGGACAGGGGCAATGAGCAGTTCTTC.

This clonotype was seen repeatedly, ten times or more. The V gene is TRBV29-1, the J gene TRBJ1-1; 7 bases fit TRBD1. The germline V gene has CDR1 SQVTM and CDR2 ANQGSEA. Trimming cost V 4 bases and J 0 bases; bases outside gene matches: 5. This CDR3 is 14 amino acids long. The CDR3: CSVGQGRMNTEAFF. The CDR3 nucleotides read TGCAGCGTTGGACAGGGCCGCATGAACACTGAAGCTTTCTTT.

The sample holds many counts of this clonotype. This chain joins TRBV6-4 and TRBJ2-2; 9 positions agree with TRBD2. Germline V gene sequence: CDR1 MRHNA, CDR2 SNTAGT. With V trimmed by 0 bases and J by 4 bases, 12 bases remained unmatched. The CDR3 consists of 19 residues. The CDR3 sequence is CASSDSTSASGVSTGELFF. CDR3 nucleotide sequence: TGTGCCAGCAGTGACTCTACGTCGGCTAGCGGGGTTAGCACCGGGGAGCTGTTTTTT.

This clonotype has more than one count but fewer than ten. V and J are TRBV2 and TRBJ1-4, with D uncertain. Germline lookup yields CDR1 SNHLY and CDR2 FYNNEI. V was trimmed by 0 bases and J by 8 bases, leaving 7 bases between them. CDR3 length: 13 amino acids. CDR3 sequence (DNA): TGTGCCAGCAGTGAAGCGCTTCAGGAAAAACTGTTTTTT. Translated, it gives CASSEALQEKLFF.

This clonotype appeared many times. The gene calls are TRBV20-1 and TRBJ2-3, with 8 bases aligning to TRBD1. J lost 6 bases, V lost 5 bases, and 16 bases had no gene match. In germline, CDR1 is DFQATT, CDR2 SNEGSKA (reference sequence). This CDR3 has 16 residues. The CDR3 DNA reads TGCAGTGCTGGATCTGACAGGGGCGCCTGGGTGGATACGCAGTATTTT. This codes for CSAGSDRGAWVDTQYF.

The chain uses TRBV20-1 and TRBJ1-1, with D possibly matching TRBD1 (6 bases). This CDR3 region has 14 residues. Deletions cut 6 bases from V and 5 bases from J, with 19 bases between. CDR1 and CDR2 from the germline V gene are DFQATT and SNEGSKA (reference sequence). The chain's CDR3 is CSATTPGAWTEAFF. The CDR3 bases are TGCAGTGCGACTACGCCAGGGGCTTGGACTGAAGCTTTCTTT.

This clonotype was detected many times. The gene calls are TRBV7-2 and TRBJ1-2; TRBD1 aligns across 7 bases. With 4 bases clipped from V and 5 bases from J, the junction kept 10 bases outside the gene matches. Per germline, CDR1 SGHTA and CDR2 FQGNSA. This CDR3 contains 15 residues. The chain's CDR3 is CASSSIVGTAYGYTF. The CDR3 coding sequence is TGTGCCAGCAGCTCGATTGTGGGGACAGCTTATGGCTACACCTTC.

The J gene is TRBJ2-7, the V gene TRBV28; TRBD1 might be the D (6 bases). Deletions cut 6 bases from V and 7 bases from J, with 13 bases between. CDR3 size: 12 residues. The germline V gene has CDR1 MDHEN and CDR2 SYDVKM. The CDR3: CASRSGAEEQYF. The CDR3 DNA reads as TGTGCCAGCAGATCAGGGGCGGAAGAGCAGTACTTC. The full variable domain, in which reference TRBV28 and TRBJ2-7 provide the parts outside the CDR3, is DVKVTQSSRYLVKRTGEKVFLECVQDMDHENMFWYRQDPGLGLRLIYFSYDVKMKEKGDIPEGYSVSREKKERFSLILESASTNQTSMYLCASRSGAEEQYFGPGTRLTVT.

V usage is TRBV12-3 or TRBV12-4 and J usage is TRBJ1-2; D gene uncertain. With 6 bases removed from V and 1 base from J, the gap between germline ends came to 9 bases. There are 13 residues in the CDR3. CDR3 sequence (DNA): TGTGCCAGCAGAGTCGGCCTTAACTATGGCTACACCTTC. As protein: CASRVGLNYGYTF.

This clonotype has ten or more counts. The rearrangement joins TRBV6-1 to TRBJ2-7; D perhaps matches TRBD2 (7 bases). With 7 bases removed from V and 3 bases from J, the gap between germline ends came to 19 bases. CDR1 MNHNS and CDR2 SASEGT come from the germline V gene. The length of the CDR3 is 15 residues. The CDR3: CASTAAGGGFYEQYF. Written as DNA, the CDR3 is TGTGCCAGCACCGCGGCTGGGGGGGGCTTCTACGAGCAGTACTTC.

There are many counts of this clonotype. This chain uses TRBV24-1 with TRBJ2-2, with a tentative D call TRBD1 (6 bases). The V end was cut by 2 bases, the J end by 3 bases, with 6 bases between. The CDR3 is 14 amino acids. Germline CDR1 reads KGHDR; CDR2 reads SFDVKD. The CDR3 coding sequence is TGTGCCACCAGTGATTACAGGGACACCGGGGAGCTGTTTTTT. This codes for CATSDYRDTGELFF.

The V and J genes are TRBV7-9 and TRBJ1-1; 7 nucleotides agree with TRBD1. V was clipped by 5 bases and J by 4 bases; unmatched bases: 10. Germline values: CDR1 SEHNR, CDR2 FQNEAQ (reference sequence). The CDR3 totals 15 residues. The CDR3 bases are TGTGCCAGCAGCCCCCCAGGGGGGGAAGGCACTGAAGCTTTCTTT. Its translation is CASSPPGGEGTEAFF. Drawing the rest from reference TRBV7-9 and TRBJ1-1, the complete variable domain is DTGVSQNPRHKITKRGQNVTFRCDPISEHNRLYWYRQTLGQGPEFLTYFQNEAQLEKSRLLSDRFSAERPKGSFSTLEIQRTEQGDSAMYLCASSPPGGEGTEAFFGQGTRLTVV.

This clonotype was picked up many times. A single base separates this from a much larger clone, so it may be a read error. This chain connects TRBV7-9 to TRBJ2-3; D gene uncertain. This CDR3 has 12 amino acids. Germline lookup yields CDR1 SEHNR and CDR2 FQNEAQ (reference sequence). Trimming pared 2 bases from V and 4 bases from J, leaving 4 bases between. The CDR3 DNA reads as TGTGCCAGCAGCTTAACTGCAGATACGCAGTATTTT. Translation gives CASSLTADTQYF.

This clonotype has just a few counts. The J gene is TRBJ1-1, the V gene TRBV5-1; no clear D gene. Per germline, CDR1 SGHRS and CDR2 YFSETQ. The CDR3 runs to 13 residues. V was shortened by 0 bases and J by 9 bases, with 12 bases between the two germline ends. The CDR3, as DNA: TGCGCCAGCAGCTTGGCCGCTGACCTCAAAGCTTTCTTT. Translation gives CASSLAADLKAFF.

In this sample, this clonotype turned up many times. This chain joins TRBV24-1 and TRBJ2-6; D gene unclear. The CDR3 is 16 residues long. V was clipped by 1 base and J by 1 base, with 7 bases between them. The germline gives CDR1 KGHDR, CDR2 SFDVKD. This chain's CDR3 is CATSDFPASGANVLTF. In DNA, the CDR3 is TGTGCCACCAGTGATTTCCCAGCGTCTGGGGCCAACGTCCTGACTTTC.

This clonotype was found many times. The genes are TRBV28 and TRBJ1-1, with a possible D match to TRBD1 (5 bases). V lost 1 base to trimming and J lost 4 bases, with 13 bases between them. Germline values: CDR1 MDHEN, CDR2 SYDVKM. The CDR3 sequence is 15 residues long. The CDR3: CASSLSRWGGTEAFF. The CDR3 DNA is TGTGCCAGCAGTTTATCGCGATGGGGCGGCACTGAAGCTTTCTTT.

The table lists this clonotype with a few counts. A much larger clone sits a single nucleotide away, making a read error possible. The chain employs TRBV13 and TRBJ1-4, with 8 bases matching TRBD1. CDR1 is PRHDT, CDR2 FYEKMQ, per germline (reference sequence). CDR3 length: 13 residues. V trimming: 5 bases; J trimming: 7 bases; junction bases outside the gene matches: 3. CDR3 loop: CASSGTGTEKLFF. The CDR3 DNA follows: TGTGCCAGCAGCGGGACAGGCACTGAAAAACTGTTTTTT.

The sample holds a few counts of this clonotype. The DNA for the CDR3 is TGCGCCAGCAGCTCCCAATCGGGACTGGACTACGAGCAGTACTTC. This codes for CASSSQSGLDYEQYF. The chain uses TRBV5-1 and TRBJ2-7; D might be TRBD2 (6 bases). This CDR3 contains 15 residues. Per germline, CDR1 SGHRS and CDR2 YFSETQ. The V and J ends lost 3 bases and 3 bases respectively, with 16 bases between them.

V usage is TRBV25-1 and J usage is TRBJ2-5; perhaps TRBD2 as D (6 bases). There are 13 residues in the CDR3. Per the germline V gene, CDR1 is MGHDK and CDR2 is SYGVNS. V lost 5 bases and J 5 bases, leaving 12 bases between the germline ends. The CDR3 nucleotides are TGTGCCAGCAGTATCGCGGGGACTGAGACCCAGTACTTC. It is translated as CASSIAGTETQYF.

This clonotype showed up many times. This sequence joins TRBV4-2 and TRBJ1-1, with D uncertain. The germline gives CDR1 LGHNA, CDR2 YNFKEQ. CDR3 length: 13 amino acids. V was clipped by 0 bases and J by 3 bases, with 5 bases between them. CDR3 region: CASSQDMHTEAFF. The CDR3 nucleotides are TGTGCCAGCAGCCAAGATATGCACACTGAAGCTTTCTTT.

The V call is TRBV19, the J call TRBJ1-4; no clear D. The V gene lost 8 bases and the J gene lost 4 bases, with 11 bases spanning the gap. The V gene's germline CDR1 is LNHDA and CDR2 SQIVND (reference sequence). The CDR3 contains 13 residues. The CDR3 bases are TGTGCCAGTCGACGGCTTTTTAATGAAAAACTGTTTTTT. This codes for CASRRLFNEKLFF. The full variable domain, with the rest looked up from reference TRBV19 and TRBJ1-4, is DGGITQSPKYLFRKEGQNVTLSCEQNLNHDAMYWYRQDPGQGLRLIYYSQIVNDFQKGDIAEGYSVSREKKESFPLTVTSAQKNPTAFYLCASRRLFNEKLFFGSGTQLSVL.